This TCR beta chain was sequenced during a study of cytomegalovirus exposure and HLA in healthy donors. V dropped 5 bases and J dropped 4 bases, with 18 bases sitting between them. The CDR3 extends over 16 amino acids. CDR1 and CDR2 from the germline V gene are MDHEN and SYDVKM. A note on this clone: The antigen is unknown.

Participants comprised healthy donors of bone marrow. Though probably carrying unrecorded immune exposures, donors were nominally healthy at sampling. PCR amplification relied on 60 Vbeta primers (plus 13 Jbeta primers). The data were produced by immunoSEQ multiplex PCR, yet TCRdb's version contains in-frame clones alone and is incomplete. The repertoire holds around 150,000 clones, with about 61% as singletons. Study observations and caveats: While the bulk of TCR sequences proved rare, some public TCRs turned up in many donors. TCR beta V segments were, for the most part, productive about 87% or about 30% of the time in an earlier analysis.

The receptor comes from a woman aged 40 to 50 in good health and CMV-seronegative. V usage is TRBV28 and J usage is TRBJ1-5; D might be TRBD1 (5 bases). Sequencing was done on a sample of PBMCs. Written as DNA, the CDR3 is TGTGCCAGCAGTCCGGGGACTCGTGGAAGGAATCAGCCCCAGCATTTT. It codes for CASSPGTRGRNQPQHF.